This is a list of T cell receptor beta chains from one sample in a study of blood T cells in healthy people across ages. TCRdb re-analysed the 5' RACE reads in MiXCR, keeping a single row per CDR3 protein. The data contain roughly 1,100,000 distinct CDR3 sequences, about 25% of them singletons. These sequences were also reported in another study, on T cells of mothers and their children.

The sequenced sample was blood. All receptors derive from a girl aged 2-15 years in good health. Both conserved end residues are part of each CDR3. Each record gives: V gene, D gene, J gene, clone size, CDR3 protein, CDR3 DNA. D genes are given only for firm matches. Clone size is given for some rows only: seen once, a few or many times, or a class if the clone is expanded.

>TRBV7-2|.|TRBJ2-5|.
CASSQTRGPQGTQYF
TGTGCCAGCAGCCAAACTAGGGGACCCCAGGGGACCCAGTACTTC
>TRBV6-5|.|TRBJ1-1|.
CASSIPGNTEAFF
TGTGCCAGCAGTATACCGGGAAACACTGAAGCTTTCTTT
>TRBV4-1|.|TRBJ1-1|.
CASSQTPMNTEAFF
TGCGCCAGCAGCCAAACCCCTATGAACACTGAAGCTTTCTTT
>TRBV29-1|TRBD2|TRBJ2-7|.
CSVYGSWGLAGGPGMDEQYF
TGCAGCGTTTATGGCTCGTGGGGACTAGCGGGAGGGCCTGGTATGGACGAGCAGTACTTC
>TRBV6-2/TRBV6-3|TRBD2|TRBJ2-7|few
CASSYGTSSYEQYF
TGTGCCAGCAGTTACGGGACTAGCTCCTACGAGCAGTACTTC
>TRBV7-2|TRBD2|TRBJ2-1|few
CASSALGSSGSSAYNEQFF
TGTGCCAGCAGCGCCCTTGGTAGTAGCGGGAGCTCGGCCTACAATGAGCAGTTCTTC
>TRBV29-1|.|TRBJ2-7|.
CSVDERPGVGGQYF
TGCAGCGTTGATGAGAGGCCAGGGGTTGGCGGGCAGTACTTC
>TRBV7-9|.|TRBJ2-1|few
CASSSPLGDEQFF
TGTGCCAGCAGCTCCCCGCTGGGGGATGAGCAGTTCTTC
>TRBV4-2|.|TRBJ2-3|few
CASSQDFLVAADTQYF
TGTGCCAGCAGCCAAGATTTTCTGGTTGCTGCAGATACGCAGTATTTT
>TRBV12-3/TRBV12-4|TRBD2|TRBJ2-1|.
CASRGADRGGSSYNEQFF
TGTGCCAGCAGAGGGGCTGACCGGGGGGGTAGCTCCTACAATGAGCAGTTCTTC
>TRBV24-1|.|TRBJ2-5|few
CATSGGLQETQYF
TGTGCCACCAGTGGAGGGCTCCAAGAGACCCAGTACTTC
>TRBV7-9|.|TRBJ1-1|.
CASSPYIEGNTEAFF
TGTGCCAGCAGCCCCTACATTGAGGGAAACACTGAAGCTTTCTTT
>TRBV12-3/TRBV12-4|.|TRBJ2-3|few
CANTWGTDTQYF
TGTGCCAACACGTGGGGCACAGATACGCAGTATTTT
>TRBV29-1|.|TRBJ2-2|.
CSVRGPAGELFF
TGCAGCGTCAGGGGTCCAGCCGGGGAGCTGTTTTTT
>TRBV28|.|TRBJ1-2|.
CASSFPSGNYGYTF
TGTGCCAGCAGTTTCCCTTCGGGAAACTATGGCTACACCTTC
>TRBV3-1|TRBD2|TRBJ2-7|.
CASSQRPTSGNEQYF
TGTGCCAGCAGCCAGAGACCGACTAGCGGGAACGAGCAGTACTTC
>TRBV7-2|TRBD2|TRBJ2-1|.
CASSLGETSGLSNEQFF
TGTGCCAGCAGCTTAGGCGAGACTAGCGGTCTGAGTAATGAGCAGTTCTTC
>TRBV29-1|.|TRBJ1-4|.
CSVESGSEKLFF
TGCAGCGTTGAATCGGGTAGTGAAAAACTGTTTTTT